The 10 T cell receptor beta chains reported below all come from one sample, sequenced in a study of PD-1 blockade in classical Hodgkin lymphoma. With no exception, relapse followed autologous stem cell transplantation in all patients, and brentuximab vedotin exposure varied. Clones were read by immunoSEQ multiplex PCR, and TCRdb kept only the in-frame ones, dropping some. This sample has around 99,000 clones, with roughly four fifths found just once. Sequenced here: peripheral blood mononuclear cells (PBMCs), sampled before the second cycle of nivolumab. All receptors derive from a human donor with classical Hodgkin lymphoma.

The rearrangement uses TRBV6-6 and TRBJ2-1; no clear D. Trimming cost V 4 bases and J 6 bases, with 13 bases left between them. The CDR3 runs 14 residues. The V gene's germline CDR1 is MNHNY and CDR2 SVGAGI (reference sequence). CDR3 loop: CASSSLVPGNEQFF. CDR3 sequence (DNA): TGTGCCAGCAGTTCCCTTGTCCCGGGCAATGAGCAGTTCTTC.

The rearrangement joins TRBV15 to TRBJ1-1; possibly TRBD1 for D (5 bases). The CDR3 length is 15 residues. The germline V and J ends were trimmed by 3 bases and 5 bases, with 16 bases remaining between them. Germline V lookup: CDR1 LNHNV, CDR2 YYDKDF (reference sequence). This CDR3 reads CATSSLRVGVTEAFF. The CDR3 coding sequence is TGTGCCACCAGCAGTCTCAGGGTGGGAGTGACTGAAGCTTTCTTT.

The CDR3 DNA sequence: TGTGCCAGTGGAAGGAGGACCCCGAACGCCGATACGCAGTATTTT. Translation: CASGRRTPNADTQYF. The gene calls are TRBV19 and TRBJ2-3, with a weak D call TRBD2 (5 bases). The CDR3 totals 15 residues. Trimming removed 8 bases at V and 6 bases at J, with 21 bases between. The germline CDR1 and CDR2 sequences are LNHDA and SQIVND (reference sequence).

The chain recombines TRBV13 with TRBJ2-1; tentative D call: TRBD2 (6 bases). Trimming left V 1 base short and J 5 bases short, with 12 bases between. CDR1 is PRHDT, CDR2 FYEKMQ, per germline (reference sequence). CDR3 length equals 15 residues. Here the CDR3 reads CASSLAGGMNNEQFF. The CDR3 DNA is TGTGCCAGCAGCTTAGCCGGAGGGATGAACAATGAGCAGTTCTTC.

V usage is TRBV7-2 and J usage is TRBJ2-2; 10 nucleotides agree with TRBD1. The CDR3 spans 15 residues. Germline V gene sequence: CDR1 SGHTA, CDR2 FQGNSA. With 8 bases clipped from V and 6 bases from J, the junction kept 9 bases outside the gene matches. As DNA, the CDR3 is TGTGCCAGCTTGGAGGACAGGGGGATGGCCGGGGAGCTGTTTTTT. Its translation: CASLEDRGMAGELFF.

V and J are TRBV6-1 and TRBJ2-1; 13 bases fit TRBD2. The trim removed 1 base at V and 14 bases at J, leaving 8 bases unmatched. Germline CDR1 reads MNHNS; CDR2 reads SASEGT. CDR3 length equals 15 residues. The CDR3 nucleotides read TGTGCCAGCAGTGAAGGAGGGTCCGGGACTAGCGGGAAGTTCTTC. Amino acids: CASSEGGSGTSGKFF.

This clone was seen more than once but under ten times. The rearrangement joins TRBV6-6 to TRBJ1-5, with D maybe TRBD1 (6 bases). The V gene's germline CDR1 is MNHNY and CDR2 SVGAGI (reference sequence). V was cut by 2 bases and J by 4 bases, with 12 bases left in between. The CDR3 runs 15 residues. The CDR3 nucleotides are TGTGCCAGCAGTTACGGTACAGGGTTAAATCAGCCCCAGCATTTT. Residues: CASSYGTGLNQPQHF.

The rearrangement joins TRBV5-1 to TRBJ2-1, with TRBD1 identical over 8 bases. CDR3 length: 17 residues. Germline CDR1 SGHRS, CDR2 YFSETQ. After removal of 3 bases from V and 3 bases from J, the junction contained 11 bases not matched to a gene. CDR3 region: CASSSAGTGFFYNEQFF. In DNA form, the CDR3 reads TGCGCCAGCAGCTCCGCCGGGACAGGCTTTTTCTACAATGAGCAGTTCTTC.

V gene TRBV10-3 combines with J gene TRBJ2-7; possible D gene TRBD2, 6 bases. The CDR3 totals 13 residues. Germline V lookup: CDR1 ENHRY, CDR2 SYGVKD. Trimming cost V 7 bases and J 5 bases, with 15 bases left between them. The CDR3 sequence: CAIKGTPGDEQYF. The CDR3 DNA reads TGTGCCATCAAGGGGACTCCCGGTGACGAGCAGTACTTC.

This sequence joins TRBV9 and TRBJ2-1, with TRBD2 identical over 8 bases. The CDR3 loop spans 17 amino acids. The V and J ends lost 0 bases and 3 bases, in that order; junction bases with no gene match: 8. Germline V lookup: CDR1 SGDLS, CDR2 YYNGEE. The CDR3 loop reads CASSVGPSGSGYNEQFF. The DNA of the CDR3 is TGTGCCAGCAGCGTAGGCCCAAGCGGGAGCGGCTACAATGAGCAGTTCTTC.